This T cell receptor (beta chain) was captured in a study of molecular identifiers for immune sequencing clone quantification. Study in general: In replicates, the authors split RNA from roughly 20,000 or 100,000 naive CD8 cells five ways and sequenced four.

Libraries of bulk TCR were made by previously described methods (with listed TCR primers). In TCRdb, the PCR reads were re-called with MiXCR into one record per CDR3 protein. Among about 510,000 distinct CDR3 sequences, about 22% were seen once, and the ten largest hold approximately 0.84%. Sorted naive CD8 T cells, 20,000 to 1,000,000, were sequenced from 10%, 30% or 50% RNA. CDR1 and CDR2 (germline): SNHLY, FYNNEI. Trimming removed 4 bases at V and 1 base at J, with 13 bases between. CDR3 size: 15 residues. This clonotype has ten or more counts. The receptor was isolated from a human donor in good health. Some libraries in this study had Jurkat cell RNA spiked in. V usage is TRBV2 and J usage is TRBJ1-1; TRBD1 is a possible D gene (5 bases). The source material was naive CD8+ T cells from blood, with Jurkat cell RNA spiked in. Subset: FACS-sorted CD8+CD4-CCR7+CD45RA+ naive T cells. CDR3 loop: CASSGRSDKNTEAFF. CDR3 coding DNA: TGTGCCAGCAGTGGACGATCGGACAAGAACACTGAAGCTTTCTTT. Full variable domain (outside the CDR3, taken from reference TRBV2 and TRBJ1-1): EPEVTQTPSHQVTQMGQEVILRCVPISNHLYFYWYRQILGQKVEFLVSFYNNEISEKSEIFDDQFSVERPDGSNFTLKIRSTKLEDSAMYFCASSGRSDKNTEAFFGQGTRLTVV.